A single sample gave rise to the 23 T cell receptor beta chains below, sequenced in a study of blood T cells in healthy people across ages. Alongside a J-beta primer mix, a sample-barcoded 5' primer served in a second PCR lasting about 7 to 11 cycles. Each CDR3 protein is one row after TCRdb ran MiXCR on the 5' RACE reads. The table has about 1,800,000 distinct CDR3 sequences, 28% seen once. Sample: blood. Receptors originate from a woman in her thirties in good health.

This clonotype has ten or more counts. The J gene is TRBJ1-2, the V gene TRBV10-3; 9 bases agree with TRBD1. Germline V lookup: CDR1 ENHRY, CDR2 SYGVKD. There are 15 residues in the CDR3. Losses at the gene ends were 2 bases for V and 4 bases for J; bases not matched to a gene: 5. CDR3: CAISEPDRGSYGYTF. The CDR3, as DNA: TGTGCCATCAGTGAGCCCGACAGGGGGTCCTATGGCTACACCTTC.

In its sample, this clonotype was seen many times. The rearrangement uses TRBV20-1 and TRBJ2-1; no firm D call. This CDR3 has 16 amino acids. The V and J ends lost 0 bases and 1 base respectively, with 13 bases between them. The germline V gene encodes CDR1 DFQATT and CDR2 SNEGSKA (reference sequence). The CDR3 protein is CSARDLVPGSYNEQFF. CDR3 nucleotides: TGCAGTGCTAGAGATCTGGTCCCTGGGTCCTACAATGAGCAGTTCTTC.

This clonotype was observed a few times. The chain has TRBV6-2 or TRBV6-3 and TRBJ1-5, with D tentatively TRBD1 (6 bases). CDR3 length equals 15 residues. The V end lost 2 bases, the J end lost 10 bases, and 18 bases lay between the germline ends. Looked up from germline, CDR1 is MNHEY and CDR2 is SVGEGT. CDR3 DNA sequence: TGTGCCAGCAGTTACCGACAGGCTGGAATCAGCCCCCAGCATTTT. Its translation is CASSYRQAGISPQHF.

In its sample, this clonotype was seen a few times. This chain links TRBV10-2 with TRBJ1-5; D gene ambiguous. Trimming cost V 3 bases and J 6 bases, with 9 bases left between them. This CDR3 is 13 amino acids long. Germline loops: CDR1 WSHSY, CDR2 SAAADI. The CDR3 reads CASSDGGIQPQHF. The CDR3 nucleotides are TGCGCCAGCAGTGACGGAGGGATTCAGCCCCAGCATTTT.

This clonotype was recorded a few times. DNA of the CDR3: TGTGCCAGCAGCCAGGGACAGCAATACGAGCAGTACTTC. Translation: CASSQGQQYEQYF. The V and J genes are TRBV6-5 and TRBJ2-4, with 7 nucleotides matching TRBD1. The DNA matches TRBJ2-7 better at its end, which makes the J call doubtful. CDR3 size: 13 residues. Germline V CDR1 and CDR2: MNHEY, SVGAGI.

The CDR3 DNA is TGTGCCACCAGGGCTACAGACAGGAGCTCCTACAATGAGCAGTTCTTC. Amino acid sequence: CATRATDRSSYNEQFF. The chain combines TRBV24-1 with TRBJ2-1; a weak D match, TRBD1 (6 bases). The CDR3 is made up of 16 amino acids. The germline V and J ends were trimmed by 7 bases and 0 bases, with 15 bases remaining between them. Germline V lookup: CDR1 KGHDR, CDR2 SFDVKD.

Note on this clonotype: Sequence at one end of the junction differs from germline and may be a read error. The CDR3 loop reads CTSSIQGYSYEQYF. The CDR3 DNA reads TGTACCAGCAGTATTCAGGGGTACTCCTACGAGCAGTACTTC. J is TRBJ2-7 and V is TRBV6-2 or TRBV6-3; weak D call: TRBD1 (6 bases). The CDR3 sequence is 14 residues long. From germline, CDR1 is MNHEY and CDR2 SVGEGT.

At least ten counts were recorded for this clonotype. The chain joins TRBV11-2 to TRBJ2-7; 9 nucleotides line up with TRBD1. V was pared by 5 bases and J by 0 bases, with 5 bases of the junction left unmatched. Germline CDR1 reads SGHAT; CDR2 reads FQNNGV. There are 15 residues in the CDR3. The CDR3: CASSNDRGTSYEQYF. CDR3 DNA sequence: TGTGCCAGCAGCAACGACAGGGGGACCTCCTACGAGCAGTACTTC.

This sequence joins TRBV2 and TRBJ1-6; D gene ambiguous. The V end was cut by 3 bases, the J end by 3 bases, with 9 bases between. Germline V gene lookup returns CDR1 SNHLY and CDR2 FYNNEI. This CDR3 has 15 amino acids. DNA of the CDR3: TGTGCCAGCAGTGAGGGGTCATTCTATAATTCACCCCTCCACTTT. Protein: CASSEGSFYNSPLHF.

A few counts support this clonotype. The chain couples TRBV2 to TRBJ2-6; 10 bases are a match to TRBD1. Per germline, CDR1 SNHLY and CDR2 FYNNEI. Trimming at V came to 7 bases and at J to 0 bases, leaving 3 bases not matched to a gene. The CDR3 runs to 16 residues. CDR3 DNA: TGTGCCAGCATCCGGGACAGGGGCTCTGGGGCCAACGTCCTGACTTTC. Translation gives CASIRDRGSGANVLTF.

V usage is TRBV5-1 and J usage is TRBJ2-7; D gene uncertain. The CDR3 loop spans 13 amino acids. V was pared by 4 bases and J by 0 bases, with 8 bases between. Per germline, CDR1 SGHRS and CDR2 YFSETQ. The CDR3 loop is CASSVVNSYEQYF. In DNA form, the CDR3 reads TGCGCCAGCAGCGTGGTTAACTCCTACGAGCAGTACTTC. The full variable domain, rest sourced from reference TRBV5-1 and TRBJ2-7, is KAGVTQTPRYLIKTRGQQVTLSCSPISGHRSVSWYQQTPGQGLQFLFEYFSETQRNKGNFPGRFSGRQFSNSRSEMNVSTLELGDSALYLCASSVVNSYEQYFGPGTRLTVT.

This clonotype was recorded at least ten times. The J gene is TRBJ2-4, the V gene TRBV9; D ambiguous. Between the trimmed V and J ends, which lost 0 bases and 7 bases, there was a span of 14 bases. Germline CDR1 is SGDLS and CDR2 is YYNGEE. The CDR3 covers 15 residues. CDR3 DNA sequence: TGTGCCAGCAGCGTAGGTGGCTCCCCCAGGAACATTCAGTACTTC. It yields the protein CASSVGGSPRNIQYF.

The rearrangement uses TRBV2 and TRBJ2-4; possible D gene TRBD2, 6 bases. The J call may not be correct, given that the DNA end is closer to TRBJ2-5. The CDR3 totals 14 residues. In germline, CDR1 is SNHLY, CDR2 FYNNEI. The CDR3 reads CASSQLTGGETQYF. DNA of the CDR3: TGTGCCAGCAGCCAGCTAACTGGGGGGGAGACCCAGTACTTC.

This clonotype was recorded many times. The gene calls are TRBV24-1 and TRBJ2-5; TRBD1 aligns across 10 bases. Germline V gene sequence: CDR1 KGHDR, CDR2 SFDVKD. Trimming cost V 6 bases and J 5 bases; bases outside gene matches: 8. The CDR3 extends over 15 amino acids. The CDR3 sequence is CATSPGQGLPETQYF. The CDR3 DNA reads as TGTGCCACCAGTCCGGGACAGGGGCTCCCTGAGACCCAGTACTTC.

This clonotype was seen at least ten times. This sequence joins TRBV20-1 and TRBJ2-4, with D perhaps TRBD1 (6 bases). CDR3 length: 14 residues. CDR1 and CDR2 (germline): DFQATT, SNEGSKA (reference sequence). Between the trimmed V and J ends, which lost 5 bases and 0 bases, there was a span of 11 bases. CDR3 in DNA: TGCAGTGCTTCGGACAGCCAAGCCAAAAACATTCAGTACTTC. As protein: CSASDSQAKNIQYF.

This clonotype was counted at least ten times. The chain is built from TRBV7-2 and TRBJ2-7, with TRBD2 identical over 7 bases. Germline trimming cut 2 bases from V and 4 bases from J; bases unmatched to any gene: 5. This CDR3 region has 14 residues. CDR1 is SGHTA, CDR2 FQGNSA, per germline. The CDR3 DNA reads TGTGCCAGCAGCTTAAGCGGGAAGGTATACGAGCAGTACTTC. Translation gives CASSLSGKVYEQYF.

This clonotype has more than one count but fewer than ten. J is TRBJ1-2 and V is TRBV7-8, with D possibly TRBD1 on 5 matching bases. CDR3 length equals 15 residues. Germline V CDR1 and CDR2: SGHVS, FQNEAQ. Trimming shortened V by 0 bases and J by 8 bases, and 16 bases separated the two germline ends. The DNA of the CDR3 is TGTGCCAGCAGCTTAGCCCAGGATTCGGGGGAGGGCTACACCTTC. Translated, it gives CASSLAQDSGEGYTF.

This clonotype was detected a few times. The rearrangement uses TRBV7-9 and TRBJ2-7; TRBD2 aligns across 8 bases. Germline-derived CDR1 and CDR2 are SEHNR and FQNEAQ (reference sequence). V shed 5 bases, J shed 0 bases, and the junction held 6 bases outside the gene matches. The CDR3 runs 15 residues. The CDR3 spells CASSRREGYSYEQYF. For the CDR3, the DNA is TGTGCCAGCAGCCGCCGGGAGGGGTACTCCTACGAGCAGTACTTC.

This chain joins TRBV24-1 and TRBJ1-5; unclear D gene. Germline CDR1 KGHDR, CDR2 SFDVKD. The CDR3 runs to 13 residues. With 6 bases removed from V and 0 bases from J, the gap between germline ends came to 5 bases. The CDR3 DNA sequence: TGTGCCACCAGTAGTGGTAGCAATCAGCCCCAGCATTTT. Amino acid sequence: CATSSGSNQPQHF.

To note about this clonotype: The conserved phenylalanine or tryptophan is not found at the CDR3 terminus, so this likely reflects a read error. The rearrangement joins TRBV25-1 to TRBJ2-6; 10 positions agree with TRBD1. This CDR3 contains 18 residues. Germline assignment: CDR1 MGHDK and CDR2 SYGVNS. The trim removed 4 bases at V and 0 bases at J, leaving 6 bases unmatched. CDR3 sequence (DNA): TGTGCCAGCAGTGGAAGGGACAGGGGCAGCTCTGGGGCCAACGTCCTGACTGTC. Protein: CASSGRDRGSSGANVLTV.

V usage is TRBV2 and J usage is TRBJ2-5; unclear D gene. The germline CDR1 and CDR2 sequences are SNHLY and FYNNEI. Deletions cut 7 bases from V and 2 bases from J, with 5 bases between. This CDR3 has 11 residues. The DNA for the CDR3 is TGTGCCAGCATCGGGCAAGAGACCCAGTACTTC. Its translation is CASIGQETQYF.

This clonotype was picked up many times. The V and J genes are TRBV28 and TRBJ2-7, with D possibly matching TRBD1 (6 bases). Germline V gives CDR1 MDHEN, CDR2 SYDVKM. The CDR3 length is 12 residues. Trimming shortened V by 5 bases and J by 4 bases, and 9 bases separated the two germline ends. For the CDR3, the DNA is TGTGCCAGCAGTACCGGACAGTACGAGCAGTACTTC. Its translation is CASSTGQYEQYF.

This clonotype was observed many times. DNA of the CDR3: TGTGCCAGCGGCGGCTACACAGATACGCAGTATTTT. The encoded protein is CASGGYTDTQYF. The genes are TRBV7-2 and TRBJ2-3; D gene uncertain. CDR1 and CDR2 (germline): SGHTA, FQGNSA. V was trimmed by 8 bases and J by 2 bases, leaving 8 bases between them. The CDR3 is made up of 12 amino acids.